The 8 T cell receptor beta chains reported below all come from one sample, sequenced in a study of technical replicates of blood from a few donors. The repertoire was sequenced with immunoSEQ multiplex PCR; TCRdb's copy has only in-frame clones and lacks some. Of about 83,000 clones in the sample, 92% were seen once. The sequencing sample was made of T cells isolated from PBMCs. The origin of the receptors is a human donor in good health.

This clone appeared once. The chain couples TRBV4-1 to TRBJ2-7; 7 positions match TRBD1. CDR3 length equals 14 residues. Germline trimming cut 1 base from V and 4 bases from J; bases unmatched to any gene: 4. Per germline, CDR1 MGHRA and CDR2 YSYEKL. CDR3 in amino acids: CASSQAGQEYEQYF. CDR3 in DNA: TGCGCCAGCAGCCAAGCTGGACAGGAGTACGAGCAGTACTTC.

This clone occurred once. The rearrangement joins TRBV19 to TRBJ2-3, with D uncertain. V lost 3 bases, J lost 1 base, and 11 bases lay in between. The CDR3 consists of 15 residues. Germline CDR1 is LNHDA and CDR2 is SQIVND (reference sequence). CDR3: CASSIQTSRTDTQYF. CDR3 nucleotide sequence: TGTGCCAGTAGTATCCAAACTTCCCGCACAGATACGCAGTATTTT.

This chain uses TRBV15 with TRBJ2-5; the match to TRBD1 covers 7 bases. CDR1 and CDR2 (germline): LNHNV, YYDKDF (reference sequence). V gave up 0 bases and J gave up 0 bases; unmatched junction bases: 1. The CDR3 has 15 amino acids. CDR3 DNA: TGTGCCACCAGCAGAGAGGGACAGTACCAAGAGACCCAGTACTTC. Translating it yields CATSREGQYQETQYF.

The J gene is TRBJ2-3, the V gene TRBV5-6, with 8 nucleotides matching TRBD2. Germline CDR1 reads SGHDT; CDR2 reads YYEEEE. The V and J ends lost 4 bases and 2 bases, in that order; junction bases with no gene match: 6. The CDR3 contains 15 residues. Here the CDR3 DNA reads TGTGCCAGCAGCCCATTAGCGGGATCCACAGATACGCAGTATTTT. It translates to CASSPLAGSTDTQYF.

The chain recombines TRBV19 with TRBJ1-3; 7 nucleotides agree with TRBD1. The CDR3 loop spans 15 amino acids. CDR1 is LNHDA, CDR2 SQIVND, per germline (reference sequence). Germline trimming cut 6 bases from V and 0 bases from J; bases unmatched to any gene: 5. CDR3: CASSDRVYSGNTIYF. Written as DNA, the CDR3 is TGTGCCAGTAGCGACAGGGTCTACTCTGGAAACACCATATATTTT.

The gene calls are TRBV7-6 and TRBJ1-1, with D possibly TRBD1 on 5 matching bases. CDR3 length equals 13 residues. CDR1 and CDR2 from the germline V gene are SGHVS and FNYEAQ. The V end was cut by 5 bases, the J end by 8 bases, with 15 bases between. CDR3 residues: CASSPTGGDEAFF. The CDR3 nucleotides are TGTGCCAGCAGCCCTACCGGGGGGGACGAAGCTTTCTTT.

The chain employs TRBV4-1 and TRBJ1-2; 7 bases match TRBD1. The CDR3 is 17 amino acids. The V gene end was trimmed by 1 base and the J gene end by 2 bases; junction bases not matched to a gene: 10. The germline gives CDR1 MGHRA, CDR2 YSYEKL. The CDR3 DNA follows: TGCGCCAGCAGCCAAGTGATTTCAGACAGGGCGAACTATGGCTACACCTTC. It yields the protein CASSQVISDRANYGYTF.

The chain employs TRBV11-2 and TRBJ2-3; D is perhaps TRBD2 (5 bases). In germline, CDR1 is SGHAT, CDR2 FQNNGV. The germline V and J ends were trimmed by 4 bases and 2 bases, with 25 bases remaining between them. The CDR3 is 19 residues long. CDR3 loop: CASSSGPLLGSQPTDTQYF. CDR3 nucleotides: TGTGCCAGCAGCTCCGGTCCCTTACTAGGTTCACAACCCACAGATACGCAGTATTTT. The whole variable domain, remainder taken from reference TRBV11-2 and TRBJ2-3, is EAGVAQSPRYKIIEKRQSVAFWCNPISGHATLYWYQQILGQGPKLLIQFQNNGVVDDSQLPKDRFSAERLKGVDSTLKIQPAKLEDSAVYLCASSSGPLLGSQPTDTQYFGPGTRLTVL.